This is a list of T cell receptor beta chains from one sample in a study of T cell responses to AZD1222 COVID-19 vaccine. Here immunoSEQ multiplex PCR was the method, and the copy in TCRdb shows in-frame clones only, minus some. The sample shows about 150,000 clones, around 92% of them seen only once. The input for sequencing was peripheral blood, taken on day 0 of AZD1222 vaccination. Source of these receptors: an adult in good health. Both conserved end residues are part of each CDR3. D genes are given only for firm matches. Rows may omit the clone size; those that give it use once, few, many or a size class.

>TRBJ2-7|TRBV28|-|TRBD1
TGTGCCAGCAGTCCTTCGACAGGGCAATCCTACGAGCAGTACTTC
CASSPSTGQSYEQYF
>TRBJ1-2|TRBV14|-|-
TGTGCCAGCAGACAGGACGGAAACTATGGCTACACCTTC
CASRQDGNYGYTF
>TRBJ2-1|TRBV28|-|-
TGTGCCAGCAGTTTATCCGGACCCTCGGGCTACAATGAGCAGTTCTTC
CASSLSGPSGYNEQFF
>TRBJ2-7|TRBV5-1|-|-
TGCGCCAGCAGCTTGCGGCTAGGGTACGAGCAGTACTTC
CASSLRLGYEQYF
>TRBJ1-2|TRBV10-3|few|TRBD1
TGTGCCATCTGGGACAGCCGTTATGGCTACACCTTC
CAIWDSRYGYTF
>TRBJ2-7|TRBV15|-|-
TGTGCCACCAGCAGTGAGAAAGGGGCCTCCTACGAGCAGTACTTC
CATSSEKGASYEQYF
>TRBJ1-4|TRBV2|-|-
TGTGCCAGCAGTGACAGGGAAGAAGAAAAACTGTTTTTT
CASSDREEEKLFF
>TRBJ1-3|TRBV4-3|-|-
TGCGCCAGCAGCCAAGAGTGGCTAGGAGAATCTGGAAACACCATATATTTT
CASSQEWLGESGNTIYF
>TRBJ1-4|TRBV3-1/TRBV3-2|-|-
TGTGCCAGCAGCCAAACCGCCTTACGGGGGGCCGGGGATGAAAAACTGTTTTTT
CASSQTALRGAGDEKLFF
>TRBJ1-2|TRBV7-2|-|-
TGTGCCAGCAGTTCCATAGGGTTAGGGTATGGCTACACCTTC
CASSSIGLGYGYTF
>TRBJ2-5|TRBV10-2|-|-
TGCGCCAGCAGTGAGACCTCCGGAACTTTAGAGACCCAGTACTTC
CASSETSGTLETQYF